This T cell receptor (beta chain) was identified during a study of blood T cell repertoires in COVID-19. For the study at large: There were acute and convalescent COVID-19 samples, and they came from the United States, Italy and Spain. Nucleic acid was either cDNA or gDNA, and it came from T cells, B-cell-depleted T cells, or PBMCs.

Germline CDR1 LGHNA, CDR2 YNFKEQ. The length of the CDR3 is 18 residues. V shed 0 bases and J 6 bases; nucleotides not matched to a gene: 14. Source study methods: The assay estimated nucleated cells by amplifying reference gene primers. Assay: immunoSEQ multiplex PCR; the TCRdb copy retains only in-frame clones and omits some. V and J calls and clone size come straight from that table; D and trimming were deduced from the DNA. The sample has about 190,000 clones; roughly 78% are singletons. Sequencing input: peripheral blood. The chain joins TRBV4-2 to TRBJ2-3; 8 bases are shared with TRBD2. This receptor was identified in a woman older than 75 with active or convalescent COVID-19. The CDR3 DNA sequence: TGTGCCAGCAGCCAAGAGGTCCCGTCGGGGGGGGCCTTTGATACGCAGTATTTT. Translated, it gives CASSQEVPSGGAFDTQYF.